The entry that follows covers one T cell receptor (beta chain) sequence. These data originate in a study of T-cell reconstitution after alpha-beta-depleted transplantation in children. Unique molecular identifiers were incorporated into the prepared TCRbeta library. MiXCR, applied by TCRdb to the PCR reads, yields one record per CDR3 protein. This repertoire shows about half a million distinct CDR3 sequences, approximately 13% found once; its top ten account for around 6.1%. This CDR3 comprises 17 residues. The V end lost 2 bases, the J end lost 7 bases, and 18 bases lay between the germline ends. The chain links TRBV12-3 or TRBV12-4 to TRBJ1-6; D is unresolved. This sequence originates from a human donor who donated a stem cell graft to a child with combined immunodeficiency. The material sequenced was PBMCs from the stem cell graft donor, taken from the stem cell graft. The CDR3 coding sequence is TGTGCCAGCAGTTTACGGGCCGACCTCATGGGGAATTCACCCCTCCACTTT. Translation: CASSLRADLMGNSPLHF.